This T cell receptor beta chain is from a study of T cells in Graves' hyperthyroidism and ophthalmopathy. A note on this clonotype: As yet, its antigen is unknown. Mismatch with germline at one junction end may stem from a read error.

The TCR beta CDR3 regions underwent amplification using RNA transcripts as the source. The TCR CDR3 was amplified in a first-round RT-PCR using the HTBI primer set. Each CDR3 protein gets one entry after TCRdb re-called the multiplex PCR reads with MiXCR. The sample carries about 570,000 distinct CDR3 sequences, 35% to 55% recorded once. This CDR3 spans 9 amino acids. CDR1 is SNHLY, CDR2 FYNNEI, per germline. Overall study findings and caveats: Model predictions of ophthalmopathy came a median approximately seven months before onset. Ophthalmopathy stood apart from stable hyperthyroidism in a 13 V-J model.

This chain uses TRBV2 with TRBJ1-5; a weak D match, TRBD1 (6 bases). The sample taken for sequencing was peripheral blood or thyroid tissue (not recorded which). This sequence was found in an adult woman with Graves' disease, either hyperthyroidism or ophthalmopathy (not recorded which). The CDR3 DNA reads TGTGCCAGCAGAGAACACAGGGATTTT. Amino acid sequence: CASREHRDF.